Following are 14 T cell receptor beta chains from one sample sequenced in a study of cytomegalovirus exposure and HLA in healthy donors. PCR amplification relied on 60 Vbeta primers (plus 13 Jbeta primers). Sequencing used immunoSEQ multiplex PCR; TCRdb keeps in-frame clones, though not all of them. Of 180,000 or so clones listed, approximately 80% are singletons. The specimen sequenced was PBMCs. Every receptor here comes from a girl aged 10-17 years in good health and CMV-seropositive.

This chain joins TRBV11-2 and TRBJ1-4; possible D gene TRBD1, 5 bases. Trimming cost V 6 bases and J 7 bases, with 18 bases left between them. The CDR3 covers 15 residues. Germline lookup yields CDR1 SGHAT and CDR2 FQNNGV. CDR3 loop: CASRPSGGWAEKLFF. CDR3 DNA: TGTGCCAGCAGACCCTCGGGGGGGTGGGCTGAAAAACTGTTTTTT.

The rearrangement uses TRBV10-3 and TRBJ1-2, with D possibly being TRBD1 (5 bases). Between the trimmed V and J ends, which lost 4 bases and 0 bases, there was a span of 9 bases. Germline V gives CDR1 ENHRY, CDR2 SYGVKD. This CDR3 contains 14 residues. The CDR3 bases are TGTGCCATCAGTGTGGGGGGTCCTAACTATGGCTACACCTTC. Translating it yields CAISVGGPNYGYTF.

The genes are TRBV10-1 and TRBJ2-2; 9 positions agree with TRBD1. The CDR3 totals 14 residues. The ends lost 7 bases at V and 5 bases at J; junction bases unmatched: 5. CDR1 and CDR2 (germline): WNHNN, SYGVQD (reference sequence). The CDR3 sequence: CASNRDRVTGELFF. CDR3 DNA sequence: TGCGCCAGCAACCGGGACAGGGTAACCGGGGAGCTGTTTTTT.

Turning to this clone: Germline is not matched at one junction end, which may reflect a read error. This rearrangement joins TRBV18 to TRBJ2-2; D is perhaps TRBD2 (5 bases). The CDR3 totals 14 residues. Germline V CDR1 and CDR2: KGHSH, LQKENI. CDR3 DNA sequence: TGTGCCAGCCGCCTACTAGTAAACAACGGGGAGCTGTTTTTT. It translates to CASRLLVNNGELFF.

This chain uses TRBV30 with TRBJ2-1, with TRBD2 matching over 14 bases. The V segment lost 0 bases and the J segment 0 bases; nucleotides outside the gene matches: 4. CDR1 GTSNPN and CDR2 SVGIG come from the germline V gene (reference sequence). The CDR3 contains 18 residues. This CDR3 is CAWSVRTSGRSSYNEQFF. CDR3 nucleotide sequence: TGTGCCTGGAGTGTAAGGACTAGCGGGAGGAGCTCCTACAATGAGCAGTTCTTC.

The chain is built from TRBV5-1 and TRBJ2-5; 7 bases agree with TRBD1. J lost 10 bases, V lost 3 bases, and 6 bases had no gene match. The V gene's germline CDR1 is SGHRS and CDR2 YFSETQ. The CDR3 length is 12 residues. The CDR3, as DNA: TGCGCCAGCAGCTCGACAGGGAAGGTCCAGTACTTC. This codes for CASSSTGKVQYF.

The V gene is TRBV10-2, the J gene TRBJ2-5; 14 nucleotides agree with TRBD2. The CDR3 is made up of 18 amino acids. CDR1 and CDR2 from the germline V gene are WSHSY and SAAADI. Trimming at V came to 7 bases and at J to 0 bases, leaving 10 bases not matched to a gene. The CDR3 DNA sequence: TGCGCCAGCAATGGACTAGCGGGAGGTTCCGAGTACCAAGAGACCCAGTACTTC. As protein: CASNGLAGGSEYQETQYF.

The rearrangement uses TRBV5-4 and TRBJ2-1, with 7 bases fitting TRBD2. This CDR3 is built from 13 residues. The V and J ends lost 5 bases and 10 bases, in that order; junction bases with no gene match: 9. Per the germline V gene, CDR1 is SGHNT and CDR2 is YYREEE (reference sequence). CDR3 in amino acids: CASRQTGGYEQFF. The CDR3 bases are TGTGCCAGCAGACAGACCGGGGGGTACGAGCAGTTCTTC.

This chain connects TRBV21-1 to TRBJ2-1; the table gives TRBD2 as D, unverified against the DNA. TRBV21-1 is a listed pseudogene. The CDR3 contains 12 residues. The CDR3 coding sequence is TGTGCCAGCAGCAAAGCGGAGGATGAACAGTTCTTC. This translates into CASSKAEDEQFF.

The chain combines TRBV29-1 with TRBJ2-1; TRBD1 matches 7 bases. With 0 bases clipped from V and 3 bases from J, the junction kept 8 bases outside the gene matches. From germline, CDR1 is SQVTM and CDR2 ANQGSEA. The CDR3 spans 16 residues. As DNA, the CDR3 is TGCAGCGTTGAAGATCCACGGGCAGGGGGCTACAATGAGCAGTTCTTC. Its protein is CSVEDPRAGGYNEQFF.

This chain joins TRBV9 and TRBJ2-3; 8 bases agree with TRBD2. J lost 1 base, V lost 0 bases, and 13 bases had no gene match. Germline-derived CDR1 and CDR2 are SGDLS and YYNGEE. CDR3 length: 19 amino acids. The CDR3 loop is CASSVGTGIWREGTDTQYF. CDR3 sequence (DNA): TGTGCCAGCAGCGTAGGTACCGGCATCTGGCGGGAGGGCACAGATACGCAGTATTTT.

This chain uses TRBV5-6 with TRBJ1-1; D unclear. The CDR3 length is 16 residues. Germline CDR1 reads SGHDT; CDR2 reads YYEEEE. V lost 5 bases to trimming and J lost 1 base, with 18 bases between them. The CDR3 region has the DNA TGTGCCAGCAGAGGAGGGCTGAATGTAGAGAACACTGAAGCTTTCTTT. The encoded protein is CASRGGLNVENTEAFF.

This chain uses TRBV5-1 with TRBJ2-2, with TRBD1 matching 11 bases. J was trimmed by 3 bases and V by 4 bases; bases with no gene match: 2. Germline V CDR1 and CDR2: SGHRS, YFSETQ. This CDR3 spans 15 amino acids. The CDR3 bases are TGCGCCAGCAGCGGACAGGGGGCTGACACCGGGGAGCTGTTTTTT. It encodes CASSGQGADTGELFF.

The V gene is TRBV19, the J gene TRBJ1-5; D gene unclear. Per germline, CDR1 LNHDA and CDR2 SQIVND (reference sequence). Trimming left V 9 bases short and J 4 bases short, with 16 bases between. This CDR3 has 14 residues. CDR3: CASVTQNGNQPQHF. The CDR3 DNA follows: TGTGCCAGCGTCACTCAAAACGGGAATCAGCCCCAGCATTTT.